Below, 10 T cell receptor beta chains from the same sample are listed, as sequenced in a study of CD8 T cells in Susac syndrome. Random hexamers were used to reverse transcribe roughly 0.5 to 1 ug of RNA. TCRdb called the immunoSEQ multiplex PCR reads again in MiXCR, with one record for every CDR3 protein. The sample shows 150,000 to 200,000 distinct CDR3 sequences, 80% to 95% of them seen only once. The sequenced material came from CD4+ T cells from PBMCs. These TCRs come from a human donor with multiple sclerosis.

The chain is built from TRBV10-2 and TRBJ2-2; 7 nucleotides agree with TRBD1. J lost 7 bases, V lost 3 bases, and 2 bases had no gene match. This CDR3 region has 13 residues. From germline, CDR1 is WSHSY and CDR2 SAAADI. The CDR3 loop is CASSEQGHGELFF. CDR3 in DNA: TGCGCCAGCAGTGAACAGGGGCACGGGGAGCTGTTTTTT.

On this clonotype: The junction shows a germline mismatch at one end, possibly a read error. This chain uses TRBV3-1 with TRBJ2-7; the D call may be TRBD1 or TRBD2 (5 bases each). The CDR3 spans 14 residues. Germline loops: CDR1 LGHDT, CDR2 YNNKEL (reference sequence). The CDR3: CASSLQGPKGSQTF. The CDR3 DNA reads as TGTGCCAGCAGCCTTCAGGGACCCAAGGGAAGTCAGACCTTC.

This clonotype is a singleton in its sample. The V gene is TRBV28, the J gene TRBJ1-2; 8 nucleotides agree with TRBD1. The CDR3 loop spans 15 amino acids. V dropped 5 bases and J dropped 3; count of bases not matched to a gene: 8. Germline V lookup: CDR1 MDHEN, CDR2 SYDVKM. The chain's CDR3 is CASSRPPGQDYGYTF. CDR3 DNA sequence: TGTGCCAGCAGTCGGCCTCCGGGACAGGACTATGGCTACACCTTC.

This sequence joins TRBV12-3 or TRBV12-4 and TRBJ1-5; 7 bases are a match to TRBD1. Trimming took 5 bases from V and 4 from J; bases not matched to a gene: 8. The CDR3 has 15 residues. This chain's CDR3 is CASSLGQSRNQPQHF. The CDR3 coding sequence is TGTGCCAGCAGTCTGGGACAGTCGAGGAATCAGCCCCAGCATTTT.

The rearrangement joins TRBV24-1 to TRBJ2-3; the match to TRBD1 covers 8 bases. This CDR3 has 18 amino acids. Germline CDR1 reads KGHDR; CDR2 reads SFDVKD. With V trimmed by 9 bases and J by 4 bases, 20 bases remained unmatched. The CDR3 loop reads CATVPLPRGLDCPDTQYF. CDR3 DNA: TGTGCCACCGTCCCTCTCCCCAGGGGGCTCGATTGCCCAGATACGCAGTATTTT.

V usage is TRBV30 and J usage is TRBJ1-5, with a tentative D call TRBD1 (5 bases). Trimming shortened V by 5 bases and J by 6 bases, and 14 bases separated the two germline ends. The CDR3 runs 13 residues. The V gene's germline CDR1 is GTSNPN and CDR2 SVGIG (reference sequence). CDR3 in amino acids: CAWGALASQPQHF. Written as DNA, the CDR3 is TGTGCCTGGGGGGCCCTAGCCTCTCAGCCCCAGCATTTT.

The CDR3 DNA reads as TGTGCCAGCAGCCACACCCAGGGGTCCTATAATTCACCCCTCCACTTT. Translating gives CASSHTQGSYNSPLHF. The genes are TRBV3-1 and TRBJ1-6; a weak D match, TRBD1 (6 bases). Germline CDR1 is LGHDT and CDR2 is YNNKEL (reference sequence). The CDR3 covers 16 residues. V was trimmed by 3 bases and J by 1 base, leaving 10 bases between them.

The chain has TRBV11-2 and TRBJ2-7; possibly TRBD1 or TRBD2 for D (6 bases each). Between the trimmed V and J ends, which lost 7 bases and 3 bases, there was a span of 13 bases. Per germline, CDR1 SGHAT and CDR2 FQNNGV. The CDR3 loop spans 13 amino acids. The chain's CDR3 is CASTQGGFYEQYF. The CDR3 DNA sequence: TGTGCCAGCACCCAAGGGGGGTTCTACGAGCAGTACTTC.

The chain links TRBV7-2 to TRBJ2-5; D gene unclear. The V gene's germline CDR1 is SGHTA and CDR2 FQGNSA. The CDR3 extends over 15 amino acids. Trimming removed 3 bases from V and 4 bases from J, with 15 bases in between. The CDR3 coding sequence is TGTGCCAGCAGCTTGAGTAGGCAGGTCGTAGAGACCCAGTACTTC. Translating it yields CASSLSRQVVETQYF.

The chain employs TRBV12-3 or TRBV12-4 and TRBJ2-3; weak D call: TRBD2 (5 bases). The V end was cut by 6 bases, the J end by 6 bases, with 13 bases between. This CDR3 has 13 amino acids. CDR3 loop: CASSRGASDTQYF. CDR3 DNA sequence: TGTGCCAGCAGCCGGGGAGCATCCGATACGCAGTATTTT.